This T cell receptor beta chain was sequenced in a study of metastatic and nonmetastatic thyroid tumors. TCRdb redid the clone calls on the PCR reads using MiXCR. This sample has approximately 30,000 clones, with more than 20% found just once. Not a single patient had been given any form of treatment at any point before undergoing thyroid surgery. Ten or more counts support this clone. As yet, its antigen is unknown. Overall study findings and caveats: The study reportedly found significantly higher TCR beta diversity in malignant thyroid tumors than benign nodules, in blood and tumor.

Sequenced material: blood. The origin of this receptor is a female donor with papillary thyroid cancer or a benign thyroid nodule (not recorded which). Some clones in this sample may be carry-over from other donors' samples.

The CDR3 spells CASREANTEAFF. For the CDR3, the DNA is TGTGCCAGCAGGGAAGCAAACACTGAAGCTTTCTTT. This chain uses TRBV7-9 with TRBJ1-1; D gene unclear. Germline V lookup: CDR1 SEHNR, CDR2 FQNEAQ (reference sequence). This CDR3 contains 12 residues. V shed 6 bases and J shed 2 bases, with 7 bases lying between them. The variable domain in full, with the rest retrieved from reference TRBV7-9 and TRBJ1-1, is DTGVSQNPRHKITKRGQNVTFRCDPISEHNRLYWYRQTLGQGPEFLTYFQNEAQLEKSRLLSDRFSAERPKGSFSTLEIQRTEQGDSAMYLCASREANTEAFFGQGTRLTVV.